Listed below are T cell receptor beta chains from one sample, sequenced in a study of PD-1 blockade in classical Hodgkin lymphoma. Sequencing was performed with immunoSEQ multiplex PCR; in TCRdb, only in-frame clones are kept and a portion is missing. The profile shows approximately 38,000 clones, 75% to 85% of them singletons. Source: peripheral blood mononuclear cells (PBMCs), taken before the fourth cycle of nivolumab. The receptors derive from a human donor with classical Hodgkin lymphoma. The CDR3 runs from the conserved cysteine through the conserved F or W. A D gene is named only where the DNA matches it firmly. A clone size is listed for some rows: how often the clone was seen (once, few, many), or a class if it is expanded.

J: TRBJ2-1; size: -; V: TRBV5-1; D: -; length: 11; DNA: TGCGCCAGCAGCTTGGACAATGAGCAGTTCTTC; CDR3: CASSLDNEQFF
J: TRBJ2-5; size: -; V: TRBV6-6; D: -; length: 14; DNA: TGTGCCAGCAGTTACTCCGGCCAGGGAGAGACCCAGTACTTC; CDR3: CASSYSGQGETQYF
J: TRBJ2-2; size: once; V: TRBV4-2; D: TRBD2; length: 17; DNA: TGTGCCAGCAGCCAGGAAGGACTAGCGGGGTCGCGCGGGGAGCTGTTTTTT; CDR3: CASSQEGLAGSRGELFF
J: TRBJ2-2; size: -; V: TRBV5-8; D: -; length: 12; DNA: TGTGCCAGCAGCTTGGGGGGGGTCAGGCTGTTTTTT; CDR3: CASSLGGVRLFF
J: TRBJ2-7; size: -; V: TRBV29-1; D: -; length: 11; DNA: TGCAGCGGGAGGACAGTCTACGAGCAGTACTTC; CDR3: CSGRTVYEQYF
J: TRBJ2-3; size: -; V: TRBV7-2; D: TRBD2; length: 17; DNA: TGTGCCAGCAGTGGTGCTCTAGCGGGGGGGACTGGCGATACGCAGTATTTT; CDR3: CASSGALAGGTGDTQYF
J: TRBJ1-1; size: few; V: TRBV4-2; D: -; length: 15; DNA: TGTGCCAGCAGCTCACGGGCGAGCCAGGACACTGAAGCTTTCTTT; CDR3: CASSSRASQDTEAFF
J: TRBJ2-3; size: -; V: TRBV7-2; D: -; length: 14; DNA: TGTGCCAGCACCTCACGGAGGGGGCAAGATACGCAGTATTTT; CDR3: CASTSRRGQDTQYF
J: TRBJ2-2; size: -; V: TRBV15; D: -; length: 14; DNA: TGTGCCACCAGCCCCCCGATTGAGAGTGGGGAGCTGTTTTTT; CDR3: CATSPPIESGELFF
J: TRBJ2-5; size: -; V: TRBV28; D: TRBD1; length: 14; DNA: TGTGCCAGCAGTTTAGTGGGACAGGAGGAGACCCAGTACTTC; CDR3: CASSLVGQEETQYF
J: TRBJ2-7; size: -; V: TRBV19; D: TRBD2; length: 14; DNA: TGTGCCAGTTCCCCGAGCGGGGGACCCTACGAGCAGTACTTC; CDR3: CASSPSGGPYEQYF
J: TRBJ1-5; size: -; V: TRBV6-5; D: -; length: 14; DNA: TGTGCCAGCAGGGCAGGGTGGGGATATCAGCCCCAGCATTTT; CDR3: CASRAGWGYQPQHF
J: TRBJ2-7; size: -; V: TRBV5-1; D: TRBD1; length: 15; DNA: TGCGCCAGCAGCTTGCGACAGGGGGCCTCCTACGAGCAGTACTTC; CDR3: CASSLRQGASYEQYF
J: TRBJ1-4; size: -; V: TRBV4-2; D: -; length: 16; DNA: TGTGCCAGCAGCCCTAACATCGGGTGGGAGTATGAAAAACTGTTTTTT; CDR3: CASSPNIGWEYEKLFF
J: TRBJ1-6; size: -; V: TRBV2; D: TRBD1; length: 14; DNA: TGTGCCAGCAGCTGGACAGGGAATAATTCACCCCTCCACTTT; CDR3: CASSWTGNNSPLHF
J: TRBJ2-2; size: -; V: TRBV6-6; D: -; length: 16; DNA: TGTGCCAGCAGTTCGAGGGGCCTCCTGAACACCGGGGAGCTGTTTTTT; CDR3: CASSSRGLLNTGELFF
J: TRBJ1-1; size: few; V: TRBV5-1; D: -; length: 12; DNA: TGCGCCAGCAGTGCTGTGAGCACTGAAGCTTTCTTT; CDR3: CASSAVSTEAFF
J: TRBJ1-3; size: -; V: TRBV6-5; D: -; length: 15; DNA: TGTGCCAGCAGTATCAGGGCTTGGGCTGGAAACACCATATATTTT; CDR3: CASSIRAWAGNTIYF
J: TRBJ1-6; size: -; V: TRBV13; D: -; length: 14; DNA: TGTGCCAGCAGCTCGTATGGTTACAATTCACCCCTCCACTTT; CDR3: CASSSYGYNSPLHF
J: TRBJ2-5; size: -; V: TRBV18; D: TRBD2; length: 15; DNA: TGTGCCAGCTCATCTCTAGCGGGGGGGAAAGAGACCCAGTACTTC; CDR3: CASSSLAGGKETQYF
J: TRBJ1-3; size: -; V: TRBV27; D: TRBD1; length: 17; DNA: TGTGCCAGCAGTGGGACAGGGTCAAATCTAGGTGGAAACACCATATATTTT; CDR3: CASSGTGSNLGGNTIYF
J: TRBJ1-5; size: -; V: TRBV30; D: -; length: 13; DNA: TGTGCCTGGTCGGGGGGAGAGGATCAGCCCCAGCATTTT; CDR3: CAWSGGEDQPQHF
J: TRBJ1-2; size: -; V: TRBV11-1; D: -; length: 13; DNA: TGTGCCAGCAGCTTATACCGGGCTGGGGGCTACACCTTC; CDR3: CASSLYRAGGYTF
J: TRBJ2-1; size: -; V: TRBV4-3; D: -; length: 16; DNA: TGCGCCAGCAGCCAAGATCCTCGGGGGCTCCTTCATGAGCAGTTCTTC; CDR3: CASSQDPRGLLHEQFF
J: TRBJ2-5; size: -; V: TRBV5-1; D: TRBD2; length: 18; DNA: TGCGCCAGCATTACAGGTGCTAGCGGGGGATCTTCTCCAGAGACCCAGTACTTC; CDR3: CASITGASGGSSPETQYF
J: TRBJ1-5; size: -; V: TRBV10-3; D: TRBD1; length: 14; DNA: TGTGCCATCAGAGCCGGGACAGGGGTTCAGCCCCAGCATTTT; CDR3: CAIRAGTGVQPQHF
J: TRBJ2-1; size: -; V: TRBV27; D: TRBD2; length: 16; DNA: TGTGCCAGCAGTTCGCGACTAGCGGGGGGCTACAATGAGCAGTTCTTC; CDR3: CASSSRLAGGYNEQFF